This T cell receptor (beta chain) was identified during a study of T cell repertoires in cytomegalovirus infection. Details on this clonotype: Antigen unknown.

TCRdb processed the reads anew with MiXCR; each CDR3 protein has one entry. Here the sample spans approximately 730,000 distinct CDR3 sequences, about 27% being singletons. Study outcomes and limitations: Identification of carriers of CMV plus the relevant HLA was performed using cumulative public TCR beta family frequency.

V lost 2 bases, J lost 4 bases, and 11 bases lay in between. CDR1 SEHNR and CDR2 FQNEAQ come from the germline V gene (reference sequence). This CDR3 has 14 residues. The TCR originated in a human donor in good health (CMV status not recorded). Some clones in this sample may be carry-over from other donors' samples. This material consisted of cultured CD8+ T cells from PBMCs, taken from culture after CMV antigen stimulation. The genes are TRBV7-9 and TRBJ1-1, with D perhaps matching TRBD1 (6 bases). The CDR3 loop reads CASSLKGGGTEAFF. The CDR3 DNA follows: TGTGCCAGCAGCTTAAAGGGAGGGGGCACTGAAGCTTTCTTT. Using reference TRBV7-9 and TRBJ1-1 for the parts outside the CDR3, the full variable domain is DTGVSQNPRHKITKRGQNVTFRCDPISEHNRLYWYRQTLGQGPEFLTYFQNEAQLEKSRLLSDRFSAERPKGSFSTLEIQRTEQGDSAMYLCASSLKGGGTEAFFGQGTRLTVV.